This entry concerns a single TCR beta chain. Its antigen is currently unknown. V lost 8 bases and J lost 2; bases outside the gene matches: 6. This CDR3 spans 15 amino acids. Germline lookup yields CDR1 MNHEY and CDR2 SMNVEV (reference sequence). CD45RO/CCR7/CD25/CD127/CD95/CD27 sorting isolated CD4+ naive, central memory, regulatory and stem cell-like memory cells. Purities over 98% were achieved in all sorted populations. The authors reverse transcribed all of the isolated RNA, so sequencing captured expressed TCRB transcripts. For naive, central memory and regulatory T cell samples, reads averaged around 3.5 million. The assay was immunoSEQ multiplex PCR, and TCRdb's table has in-frame clones only and misses some. The sample consists of over 700,000 clones, 15% to 20% of them appearing once. The data were taken from a study of beta chain features in type 1 diabetes. Study-wide results and caveats: Across patients, naive, central memory and Treg TCRB repertoires exhibited apparently greater similarity than was observed across healthy donors.

The material sequenced was naive CD4+ T cells from blood. The gene calls are TRBV27 and TRBJ1-5; 10 nucleotides match TRBD1. This clonotype was obtained from a woman younger than 35 in good health. CDR3 residues: CASGGQGGGNQPQHF. CDR3 in DNA: TGTGCCAGCGGTGGACAGGGGGGCGGCAATCAGCCCCAGCATTTT.